One and the same sample provided the 9 T cell receptor beta chains below, sequenced in a study of T cell repertoires in cytomegalovirus infection. TCRdb reprocessed the reads via MiXCR and lists one record per CDR3 protein. The sample has 560,000 or so distinct CDR3 sequences; 15% to 20% are singletons. Sequenced input: CD8+ T cells from PBMCs. These TCRs come from a human donor in good health (CMV status not recorded). Some clones in this sample may be carry-over from other donors' samples.

The chain links TRBV19 to TRBJ1-5; D is unclear. Per germline, CDR1 LNHDA and CDR2 SQIVND (reference sequence). The ends were cut back, 3 bases at V and 5 bases at J, with 11 bases in the middle. The CDR3 is made up of 14 amino acids. CDR3: CASSIGQSDQPQHF. CDR3 DNA sequence: TGTGCCAGTAGTATTGGCCAGTCCGATCAGCCCCAGCATTTT.

This sequence joins TRBV12-3 or TRBV12-4 and TRBJ1-3, with D hard to call. Trimming took 3 bases from V and 0 from J, leaving 18 bases between them. The CDR3 sequence is 18 residues long. CDR3 nucleotides: TGTGCCAGCAGTTTGGGTATGAGGTTCCTCTCCTCTGGAAACACCATATATTTT. It codes for CASSLGMRFLSSGNTIYF.

This clonotype appeared a few times. V and J are TRBV29-1 and TRBJ1-2; D is undetermined. The CDR3 extends over 11 amino acids. The germline V gene encodes CDR1 SQVTM and CDR2 ANQGSEA. V was pared by 4 bases and J by 4 bases, with 7 bases between. CDR3 loop: CSVGGGYGYTF. The CDR3 DNA reads TGCAGCGTTGGAGGTGGCTATGGCTACACCTTC.

This clonotype has at least ten counts. The chain links TRBV15 to TRBJ2-6, with D uncertain. The germline V gene has CDR1 LNHNV and CDR2 YYDKDF (reference sequence). The CDR3 extends over 18 amino acids. The ends were cut back, 0 bases at V and 0 bases at J, with 12 bases in the middle. CDR3 sequence: CATSRDRIDTSGANVLTF. CDR3 in DNA: TGTGCCACCAGCAGAGATAGGATCGACACCTCTGGGGCCAACGTCCTGACTTTC. Drawing the rest from reference TRBV15 and TRBJ2-6, the complete variable domain is DAMVIQNPRYQVTQFGKPVTLSCSQTLNHNVMYWYQQKSSQAPKLLFHYYDKDFNNEADTPDNFQSRRPNTSFCFLDIRSPGLGDTAMYLCATSRDRIDTSGANVLTFGAGSRLTVL.

The chain couples TRBV5-5 to TRBJ1-4, with D perhaps TRBD1 (6 bases). Germline-derived CDR1 and CDR2 are SGHKS and YYEKEE (reference sequence). V was cut by 4 bases and J by 0 bases, with 13 bases left in between. The CDR3 runs to 16 residues. In nucleotides, the CDR3 is TGTGCCAGCAGCCCGCGGGGGGGCGCAACTAATGAAAAACTGTTTTTT. Amino acid sequence: CASSPRGGATNEKLFF.

The V gene is TRBV4-1, the J gene TRBJ1-2; weak D call: TRBD1 (6 bases). Trimming stripped 0 bases from V and 0 bases from J, with 11 bases between. The CDR3 length is 16 residues. Germline V lookup: CDR1 MGHRA, CDR2 YSYEKL. The CDR3 loop reads CASSQENRAANYGYTF. The CDR3 nucleotides are TGCGCCAGCAGCCAAGAGAACAGGGCGGCTAACTATGGCTACACCTTC.

This clonotype was detected ten times or more. The chain employs TRBV7-9 and TRBJ2-1, with 9 bases fitting TRBD1. The CDR3 sequence is 16 residues long. Trimming cost V 1 base and J 5 bases; bases outside gene matches: 6. The germline V gene has CDR1 SEHNR and CDR2 FQNEAQ (reference sequence). The CDR3, as DNA: TGTGCCAGCAGCTTAGTACCGGGACAGGGCCACAATGAGCAGTTCTTC. Translation gives CASSLVPGQGHNEQFF.

This clonotype turned up a few times. The chain couples TRBV12-3 or TRBV12-4 to TRBJ2-3, with a weak D call TRBD1 (6 bases). Trimming took off 10 bases at V and 1 base at J, with 18 bases between the two ends. The CDR3 sequence is 15 residues long. The CDR3 here is CATSWKGVRTDTQYF. CDR3 coding DNA: TGTGCCACAAGTTGGAAGGGGGTCCGCACAGATACGCAGTATTTT.

In this sample, this clonotype turned up a few times. The rearrangement uses TRBV20-1 and TRBJ1-5, with no clear D. The CDR3 contains 12 residues. The V gene's germline CDR1 is DFQATT and CDR2 SNEGSKA (reference sequence). With 0 bases removed from V and 5 bases from J, the gap between germline ends came to 5 bases. The CDR3 sequence is CSAREGDQPQHF. The CDR3 nucleotides are TGCAGTGCTAGAGAGGGAGATCAGCCCCAGCATTTT.